A single sample is the source of the 23 T cell receptor beta chains below, sequenced in a study of T cells in Graves' hyperthyroidism and ophthalmopathy. Amplification of TCR beta CDR3 regions was performed using RNA transcripts as template. The TCR CDR3 was amplified in a first-round RT-PCR using the HTBI primer set. From the multiplex PCR reads, TCRdb called clonotypes with MiXCR, one entry per CDR3 protein. The sample records around 350,000 distinct CDR3 sequences, approximately 14% being singletons. The sample was blood. Source of these receptors: a woman in her late teens or twenties with Graves' hyperthyroidism that later progressed to Graves' ophthalmopathy.

This clonotype occurred many times. V and J are TRBV2 and TRBJ1-4, with D maybe TRBD1 (5 bases). Trimming removed 1 base from V and 5 bases from J, with 14 bases in between. From germline, CDR1 is SNHLY and CDR2 FYNNEI. This CDR3 region has 16 residues. CDR3 in amino acids: CASSEVGDATNEKLFF. As DNA, the CDR3 is TGTGCCAGCAGTGAAGTAGGGGACGCTACGAATGAAAAACTGTTTTTT.

Notes on this clonotype: The conserved closing phenylalanine or tryptophan is absent in this CDR3, likely reflecting a read error. The V call is TRBV12-3 or TRBV12-4, the J call TRBJ2-1; 7 bases line up with TRBD2. The length of the CDR3 is 18 residues. Trimming at V came to 0 bases and at J to 2 bases, leaving 10 bases not matched to a gene. This chain's CDR3 is CASSLALMGLFTYNEQFL. The CDR3 DNA follows: TGTGCCAGCAGTTTAGCGCTAATGGGACTATTTACCTACAATGAGCAGTTCCTC.

The table lists this clonotype with a few counts. This rearrangement joins TRBV15 to TRBJ2-3; TRBD2 might be the D (6 bases). The CDR3 contains 14 residues. V was cut by 0 bases and J by 10 bases, with 14 bases left in between. Per the germline V gene, CDR1 is LNHNV and CDR2 is YYDKDF (reference sequence). The chain's CDR3 is CATSREGPSEAQYF. CDR3 sequence (DNA): TGTGCCACCAGCAGAGAGGGACCTAGCGAGGCGCAGTATTTT.

A single count supports this clonotype. The V gene is TRBV28, the J gene TRBJ2-1, with TRBD2 matching over 13 bases. Germline CDR1 MDHEN, CDR2 SYDVKM. After removal of 7 bases from V and 5 bases from J, the junction contained 5 bases not matched to a gene. The CDR3 is 15 residues long. The CDR3, as DNA: TGTGCCAGCACCCCGGGACTAGCGGGGAACAATGAGCAGTTCTTC. It encodes CASTPGLAGNNEQFF. The full variable domain, its missing parts supplied by reference TRBV28 and TRBJ2-1, is DVKVTQSSRYLVKRTGEKVFLECVQDMDHENMFWYRQDPGLGLRLIYFSYDVKMKEKGDIPEGYSVSREKKERFSLILESASTNQTSMYLCASTPGLAGNNEQFFGPGTRLTVL.

This clonotype has at least ten counts. The CDR3 DNA reads TGTGCCAGCAGTGACGTTCGGGGGGGGAGCACTGAAGCTTTCTTT. Translating gives CASSDVRGGSTEAFF. This chain connects TRBV25-1 to TRBJ1-1, with D perhaps TRBD1 (5 bases). The CDR3 runs 15 residues. The germline V and J ends were trimmed by 3 bases and 4 bases, with 15 bases remaining between them. Germline V lookup: CDR1 MGHDK, CDR2 SYGVNS.

This clonotype was seen ten or more times. The V and J genes are TRBV27 and TRBJ1-6, with TRBD1 matching over 9 bases. Germline CDR1 reads MNHEY; CDR2 reads SMNVEV (reference sequence). This CDR3 has 14 amino acids. V shed 4 bases, J shed 9 bases, and the junction held 4 bases outside the gene matches. The CDR3 nucleotides are TGTGCCAGCAGTTCACAGGGGGCAATTTCACCCCTCCACTTT. This gives the protein CASSSQGAISPLHF.

This clonotype was observed many times. V and J are TRBV20-1 and TRBJ2-7; D is perhaps TRBD1 (5 bases). Germline loops: CDR1 DFQATT, CDR2 SNEGSKA (reference sequence). Between the trimmed V and J ends, which lost 2 bases and 5 bases, there was a span of 13 bases. The CDR3 length is 13 residues. The chain's CDR3 is CSARSQGEDEQYF. CDR3 sequence (DNA): TGCAGTGCTAGATCGCAGGGCGAGGACGAGCAGTACTTC.

As to this clonotype: A read error may be the cause here, since a much bigger clone is one base away. CDR3 sequence: CASSQDRLIREGFF. CDR3 nucleotides: TGCGCCAGCAGCCAAGATCGGCTAATCAGGGAAGGTTTCTTT. V usage is TRBV4-1 and J usage is TRBJ1-1, with TRBD1 as a possible D gene (5 bases). Looked up from germline, CDR1 is MGHRA and CDR2 is YSYEKL. The CDR3 loop spans 14 amino acids.

This clonotype has just a few counts. This chain connects TRBV20-1 to TRBJ2-2; TRBD2 matches 9 bases. Trimming cost V 3 bases and J 6 bases; bases outside gene matches: 14. The CDR3 contains 17 residues. Germline-derived CDR1 and CDR2 are DFQATT and SNEGSKA (reference sequence). In DNA form, the CDR3 reads TGCAGTGCTAGTAAAGGGCCTAGCGGGGTAACCCCCGGGGAGCTGTTTTTT. This gives the protein CSASKGPSGVTPGELFF.

This clonotype was seen at least ten times. The rearrangement joins TRBV11-3 to TRBJ2-7; a possible D gene is TRBD2 (5 bases). The germline V gene has CDR1 SGHNT and CDR2 YENEEA. This CDR3 spans 14 amino acids. V dropped 5 bases and J dropped 2 bases, with 13 bases sitting between them. CDR3: CASSPHYGTYEQYF. The CDR3 DNA sequence: TGTGCCAGCAGCCCCCACTACGGGACCTACGAGCAGTACTTC.

As for this clonotype: This clone may be a read error of a much larger clone one base away. The rearrangement links TRBV7-9 to TRBJ2-7; D is possibly TRBD1 (6 bases). The CDR3 totals 18 residues. CDR1 SEHNR and CDR2 FQNEAQ come from the germline V gene (reference sequence). The CDR3 DNA sequence: TGTGCCAGAAGCTTACCGCTTAGGACAGCTTCTTCCTCCTACGAGCAGTACTTC. Translating it yields CARSLPLRTASSSYEQYF.

This clonotype was detected ten times or more. The chain joins TRBV6-2 or TRBV6-3 to TRBJ2-5, with TRBD2 matching over 10 bases. The V segment lost 0 bases and the J segment 5 bases; nucleotides outside the gene matches: 3. CDR3 length: 15 residues. The germline V gene has CDR1 MNHEY and CDR2 SVGEGT. The CDR3, as DNA: TGTGCCAGCAGTTACTCAGCGGGAGGGGCCGAGACCCAGTACTTC. Translating gives CASSYSAGGAETQYF.

This clonotype has a count of ten or more. The gene calls are TRBV2 and TRBJ2-1; D ambiguous. Looked up from germline, CDR1 is SNHLY and CDR2 is FYNNEI. This CDR3 comprises 10 residues. Trimming stripped 8 bases from V and 8 bases from J, with 7 bases between. In nucleotides, the CDR3 is TGTGCCAGCGGAAGAGATGAGCAGTTCTTC. Encoded protein: CASGRDEQFF.

This clonotype has a count of ten or more. The gene calls are TRBV28 and TRBJ2-1, with D perhaps matching TRBD1 (5 bases). The CDR3 loop spans 17 amino acids. Trimming shortened V by 1 base and J by 0 bases, and 13 bases separated the two germline ends. Germline CDR1 reads MDHEN; CDR2 reads SYDVKM. As DNA, the CDR3 is TGTGCCAGCAGTTTATTCCGGACAATGAGCTCCTACAATGAGCAGTTCTTC. This translates into CASSLFRTMSSYNEQFF.

Many counts were recorded for this clonotype. The chain carries TRBV27 and TRBJ2-1; 10 nucleotides agree with TRBD2. Trimming cost V 3 bases and J 7 bases; bases outside gene matches: 9. CDR1 and CDR2 (germline): MNHEY, SMNVEV (reference sequence). CDR3 size: 16 residues. CDR3 nucleotide sequence: TGTGCCAGCAGTTTTACCCGGGGAGCGGGGGGGAATGAGCAGTTCTTC. Protein sequence: CASSFTRGAGGNEQFF.

This sequence joins TRBV15 and TRBJ1-1; no reliable D call. Germline CDR1 reads LNHNV; CDR2 reads YYDKDF (reference sequence). This CDR3 contains 16 residues. Trimming stripped 5 bases from V and 0 bases from J, with 16 bases between. Here the CDR3 DNA reads TGTGCCACCAGCGCCAAATCACTCGTAGTGAACACTGAAGCTTTCTTT. Encoded protein: CATSAKSLVVNTEAFF.

There are many counts of this clonotype. The chain carries TRBV15 and TRBJ2-5, with 8 nucleotides matching TRBD1. The length of the CDR3 is 14 residues. Germline V gives CDR1 LNHNV, CDR2 YYDKDF (reference sequence). V trimming: 5 bases; J trimming: 4 bases; junction bases outside the gene matches: 6. The CDR3 nucleotides read TGTGCCACCAGCGAACACAGGGGGACAGAGACCCAGTACTTC. Residues: CATSEHRGTETQYF.

There are many counts of this clonotype. This chain links TRBV11-2 with TRBJ1-3; TRBD1 agrees at 9 bases. Germline lookup yields CDR1 SGHAT and CDR2 FQNNGV. Germline trimming cut 5 bases from V and 5 bases from J; bases unmatched to any gene: 7. The CDR3 totals 15 residues. The chain's CDR3 is CASSLTGGGRNTIYF. The CDR3 coding sequence is TGTGCCAGCAGCCTTACAGGGGGCGGAAGAAACACCATATATTTT.

In its sample, this clonotype was seen many times. This sequence joins TRBV20-1 and TRBJ1-1; 11 bases map to TRBD1. CDR3 length: 14 amino acids. Looked up from germline, CDR1 is DFQATT and CDR2 is SNEGSKA (reference sequence). Trimming at V came to 4 bases and at J to 4 bases, leaving 5 bases not matched to a gene. CDR3 amino acids: CSAKRTGGVTEAFF. CDR3 nucleotide sequence: TGCAGTGCTAAACGGACAGGGGGCGTCACTGAAGCTTTCTTT.

The sample holds a few counts of this clonotype. CDR3 sequence (DNA): TGCAGTGCTAGAATTGGGGCGGGAGCTTTAGATTACGAGCAGTACTTC. It specifies CSARIGAGALDYEQYF. The gene calls are TRBV20-1 and TRBJ2-7, with 7 nucleotides matching TRBD2. After removal of 2 bases from V and 4 bases from J, the junction contained 14 bases not matched to a gene. The CDR3 is made up of 16 amino acids. Germline V gives CDR1 DFQATT, CDR2 SNEGSKA (reference sequence).

Turning to this clonotype: A much larger clone differs by one base, so this may be a read error. The genes are TRBV29-1 and TRBJ2-1; D remains unclear. V was pared by 0 bases and J by 10 bases, with 7 bases between. CDR1 and CDR2 from the germline V gene are SQVTM and ANQGSEA. This CDR3 is built from 11 residues. The DNA for the CDR3 is TGCAGCGTTGAAGAGTACGGCGAGCAGTTCTTC. It specifies CSVEEYGEQFF.

This clonotype was counted at least ten times. The rearrangement joins TRBV6-1 to TRBJ1-1; 11 nucleotides match TRBD1. The V and J ends lost 4 bases and 4 bases, in that order; junction bases with no gene match: 2. Germline CDR1 MNHNS, CDR2 SASEGT. The CDR3 is 14 amino acids. CDR3 in DNA: TGTGCCAGCAGTGCTGGGACAGGGGGCACTGAAGCTTTCTTT. Translated: CASSAGTGGTEAFF.

In this sample, this clonotype turned up many times. V usage is TRBV6-1 and J usage is TRBJ1-2; D is unclear. Trimming left V 1 base short and J 0 bases short, with 6 bases between. Germline V gives CDR1 MNHNS, CDR2 SASEGT. The CDR3 extends over 14 amino acids. CDR3 bases: TGTGCCAGCAGTGAAGATGTGGCTAACTATGGCTACACCTTC. This codes for CASSEDVANYGYTF.